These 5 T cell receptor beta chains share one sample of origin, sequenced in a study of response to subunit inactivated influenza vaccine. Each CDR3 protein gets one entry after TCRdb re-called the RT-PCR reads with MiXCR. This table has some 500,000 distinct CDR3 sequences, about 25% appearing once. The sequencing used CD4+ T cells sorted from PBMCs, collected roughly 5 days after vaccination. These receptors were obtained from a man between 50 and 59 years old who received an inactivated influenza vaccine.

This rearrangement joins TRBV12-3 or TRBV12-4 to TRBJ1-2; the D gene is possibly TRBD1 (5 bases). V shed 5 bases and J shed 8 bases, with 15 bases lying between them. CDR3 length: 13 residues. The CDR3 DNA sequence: TGTGCCAGCAGTAGGTTGGAGGGGCGCGGCTACACCTTC. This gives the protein CASSRLEGRGYTF.

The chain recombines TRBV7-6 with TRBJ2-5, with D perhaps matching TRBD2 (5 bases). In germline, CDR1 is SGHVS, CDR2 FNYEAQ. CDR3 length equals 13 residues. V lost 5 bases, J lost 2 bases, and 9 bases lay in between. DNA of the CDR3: TGTGCCAGCAGCCGACTACTACAAGAGACCCAGTACTTC. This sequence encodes CASSRLLQETQYF.

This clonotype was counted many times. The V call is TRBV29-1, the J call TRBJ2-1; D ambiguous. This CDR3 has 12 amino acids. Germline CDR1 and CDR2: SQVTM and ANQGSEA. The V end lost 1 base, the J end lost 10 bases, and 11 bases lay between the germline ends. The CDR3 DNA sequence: TGCAGCGTTGAAGGCGGTCCCCGCGAGCAGTTCTTC. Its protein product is CSVEGGPREQFF.

CDR3 nucleotide sequence: TGTGCCAGCAGCCAAGCGCACGGGACCAAAGAGACCCAGTACTTC. Translated, it gives CASSQAHGTKETQYF. This chain uses TRBV4-2 with TRBJ2-5, with D perhaps being TRBD1 or TRBD2 (5 bases each). In germline, CDR1 is LGHNA, CDR2 YNFKEQ. This CDR3 has 15 amino acids. V lost 1 base and J lost 3, with 12 bases in between.

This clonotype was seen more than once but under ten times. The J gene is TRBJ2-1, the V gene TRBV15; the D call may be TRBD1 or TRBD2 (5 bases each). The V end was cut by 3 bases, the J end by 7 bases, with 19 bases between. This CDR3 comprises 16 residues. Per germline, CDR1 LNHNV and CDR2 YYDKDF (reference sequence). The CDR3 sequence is CATSSLPGTGTNEQFF. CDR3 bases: TGTGCCACCAGCAGTCTACCCGGGACGGGGACGAATGAGCAGTTCTTC.